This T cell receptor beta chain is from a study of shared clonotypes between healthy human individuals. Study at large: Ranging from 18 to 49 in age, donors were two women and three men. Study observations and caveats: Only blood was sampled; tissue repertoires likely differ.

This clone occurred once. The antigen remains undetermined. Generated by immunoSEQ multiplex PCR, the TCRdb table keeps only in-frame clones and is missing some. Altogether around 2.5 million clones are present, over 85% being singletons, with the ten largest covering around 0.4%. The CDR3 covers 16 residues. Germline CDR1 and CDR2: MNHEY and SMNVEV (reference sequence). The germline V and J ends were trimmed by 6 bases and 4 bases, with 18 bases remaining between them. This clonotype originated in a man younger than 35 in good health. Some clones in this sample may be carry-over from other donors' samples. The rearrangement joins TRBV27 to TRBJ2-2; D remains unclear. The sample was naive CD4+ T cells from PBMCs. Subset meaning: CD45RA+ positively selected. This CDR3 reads CASRKTWQPGTGELFF. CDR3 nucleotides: TGTGCCAGCAGAAAAACGTGGCAACCGGGCACCGGGGAGCTGTTTTTT.